Detailed here is one TCR beta chain. The data stem from a study of cytomegalovirus exposure and HLA in healthy donors. The PCR made use of 60 Vbeta and 13 Jbeta primers. TCRdb keeps only in-frame clones here, not all; method: immunoSEQ multiplex PCR. Of 150,000 to 200,000 clones listed, about four fifths are singletons. The CDR3 extends over 13 amino acids. Germline V lookup: CDR1 SGHAT, CDR2 FQNNGV. Trimming removed 3 bases from V and 5 bases from J; junction bases left unmatched: 1. The sequencing input was PBMCs. This sequence was found in a man aged 50-59 years in good health and CMV-seropositive. This chain links TRBV11-2 with TRBJ1-1; 9 nucleotides line up with TRBD1. Written as DNA, the CDR3 is TGTGCCAGCAGCTTGGGACAGGGAACTGAAGCTTTCTTT. Protein sequence: CASSLGQGTEAFF.